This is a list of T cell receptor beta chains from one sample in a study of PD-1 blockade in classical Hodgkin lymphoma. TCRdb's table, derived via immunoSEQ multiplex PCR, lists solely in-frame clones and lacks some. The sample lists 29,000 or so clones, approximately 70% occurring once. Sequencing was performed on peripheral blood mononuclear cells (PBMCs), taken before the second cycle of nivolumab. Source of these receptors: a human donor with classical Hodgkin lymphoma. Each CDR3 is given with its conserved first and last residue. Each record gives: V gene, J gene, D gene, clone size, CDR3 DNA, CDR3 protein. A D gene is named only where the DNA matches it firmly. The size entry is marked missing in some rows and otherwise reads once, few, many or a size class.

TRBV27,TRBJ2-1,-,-,TGTGCCAGCAGTGATGAGAGCTCCTACAATGAGCAGTTCTTC,CASSDESSYNEQFF
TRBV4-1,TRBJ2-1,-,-,TGCGCCAGCAGCCAATGGACGGTCGGGGATGAGCAGTTCTTC,CASSQWTVGDEQFF
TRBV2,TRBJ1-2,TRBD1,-,TGTGCCAGCAGTGCCGACAGGGACATTTGGGCTAACTATGGCTACACCTTC,CASSADRDIWANYGYTF
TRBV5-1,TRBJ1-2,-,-,TGCGCCAGCAGTGACGGGGGGCAGCGATATGGCTACACCTTC,CASSDGGQRYGYTF
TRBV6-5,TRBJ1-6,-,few,TGTGCCAGCAGTACTCACCATAATTCACCCCTCCACTTT,CASSTHHNSPLHF
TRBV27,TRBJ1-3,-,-,TGTGCCAGCAGTCCCCTCTCCGGGCAGGGTGCGGGAAACACCATATATTTT,CASSPLSGQGAGNTIYF
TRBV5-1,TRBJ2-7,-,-,TGCGCCAGCAGCTTGCCAGCGAGCTCCTACGAGCAGTACTTC,CASSLPASSYEQYF
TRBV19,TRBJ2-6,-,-,TGTGCCAGTAGTAGAGACAGGCGTAACTCTGGGGCCAACGTCCTGACTTTC,CASSRDRRNSGANVLTF
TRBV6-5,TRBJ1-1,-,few,TGTGCCAGCAGTTACGGGGGCTTGGGCACTGAAGCTTTCTTT,CASSYGGLGTEAFF
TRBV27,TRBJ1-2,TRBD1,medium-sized,TGTGCCAGCAGTGGACCGGGACAGGGTGGGTACGGCTACACCTTC,CASSGPGQGGYGYTF
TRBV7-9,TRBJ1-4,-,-,TGTGCCAGCAGCTTGGCCGGTGGGTTAAATGAAAAACTGTTTTTT,CASSLAGGLNEKLFF
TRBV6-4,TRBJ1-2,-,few,TGTGCCAGCAGTGACGATGGCTATGGCTACACCTTC,CASSDDGYGYTF
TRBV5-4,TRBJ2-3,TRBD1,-,TGTGCCAGCAGTTTCCCCGGGACAGAGACAGATACGCAGTATTTT,CASSFPGTETDTQYF
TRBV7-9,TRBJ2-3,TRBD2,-,TGTGCCAGCACCCAGACTAGCGGGGGGGTAAAGTACACCACAGATACGCAGTATTTT,CASTQTSGGVKYTTDTQYF
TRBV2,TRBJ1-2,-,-,TGTGCCAGCAGGGATGGGGCGAAAGATGGCTACACCTTC,CASRDGAKDGYTF
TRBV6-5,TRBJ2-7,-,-,TGTGCCAGCAATCCTTTGGGGACAAGCTCCTACGAGCAGTACTTC,CASNPLGTSSYEQYF
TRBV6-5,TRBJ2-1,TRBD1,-,TGTGCCAGCAGTTACTGGGACAGGGGTGGAGAGCAGTTCTTC,CASSYWDRGGEQFF
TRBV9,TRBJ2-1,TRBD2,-,TGTGCCAGCAGCGTAGGGGGGACTAGCCCCCATGAGCAGTTCTTC,CASSVGGTSPHEQFF
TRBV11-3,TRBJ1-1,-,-,TGTGCCAGCAGCACAGAGGGAACACACACTGAAGCTTTCTTT,CASSTEGTHTEAFF
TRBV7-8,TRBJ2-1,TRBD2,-,TGTGCCAGCAGCTTAGTGGTCCTAGCGGGGGACAATGAGCAGTTCTTC,CASSLVVLAGDNEQFF
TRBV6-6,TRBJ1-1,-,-,TGTGCCAGCAGTTACGGGAGTCCCGACACTGAAGCTTTCTTT,CASSYGSPDTEAFF
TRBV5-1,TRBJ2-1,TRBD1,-,TGCGCCAGCAGCTCCGCCGGGACAGGGAACTTCTACAATGAGCAGTTCTTC,CASSSAGTGNFYNEQFF
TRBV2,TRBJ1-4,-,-,TGTGCCAGCAGTGCGGGACCACCTAATGAAAAACTGTTTTTT,CASSAGPPNEKLFF
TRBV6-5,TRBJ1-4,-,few,TGTGCCAGCAGTTACCGCTACGGGGGAAATAATGAAAAACTGTTTTTT,CASSYRYGGNNEKLFF
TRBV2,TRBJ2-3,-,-,TGTGCCAGCAGGGATCGAGGGCATACGCAGTATTTT,CASRDRGHTQYF
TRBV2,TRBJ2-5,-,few,TGTGCCAGCAGTTCGTACCAAGAGACCCAGTACTTC,CASSSYQETQYF
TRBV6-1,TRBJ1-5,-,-,TGTGCCAGCAGTGAGGGCAGGGGCAGCAATCAGCCCCAGCATTTT,CASSEGRGSNQPQHF
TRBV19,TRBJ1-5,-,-,TGTGCCAGTAGTATTCAACATCGGGAGCTGAAGAATAGCAATCAGCCCCAGCATTTT,CASSIQHRELKNSNQPQHF
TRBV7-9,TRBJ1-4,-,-,TGTGCCAGCAGACTTGGCACTGAAAAACTGTTTTTT,CASRLGTEKLFF
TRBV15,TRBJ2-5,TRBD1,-,TGTGCCACCAGCAGGGAGGGACAGGGGCGGGAGACCCAGTACTTC,CATSREGQGRETQYF
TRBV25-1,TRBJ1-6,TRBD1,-,TGTGCCAGCAGGACAGGGATCACCGATAATTCACCCCTCCACTTT,CASRTGITDNSPLHF
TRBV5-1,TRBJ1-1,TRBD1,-,TGCGCCAGCAGCTCCCGGACAGGGGGCGAAGCTTTCTTT,CASSSRTGGEAFF
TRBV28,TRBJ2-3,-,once,TGTGCCAGCAGTTCTTTGGGGCTTAGCACAGATACGCAGTATTTT,CASSSLGLSTDTQYF
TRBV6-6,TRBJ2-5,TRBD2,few,TGTGCCAGCAGTACCCGGACTAGACGGCAAGAGACCCAGTACTTC,CASSTRTRRQETQYF
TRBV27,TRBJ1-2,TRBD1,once,TGTGCCAGCAGCCCGAATGGGGACAGGCGCGGCTACACCTTC,CASSPNGDRRGYTF
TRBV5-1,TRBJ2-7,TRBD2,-,TGCGCCAGCAGCTTGGCGGGGGGGAATTACGAGCAGTACTTC,CASSLAGGNYEQYF
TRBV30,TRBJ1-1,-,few,TGTGCCTGGAAAGGAGCAGGGTGGATACTGCTGAACACTGAAGCTTTCTTT,CAWKGAGWILLNTEAFF
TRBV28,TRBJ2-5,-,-,TGTGCCAGCAGTTTATCGGGTACCAGCAGGACCCAGTACTTC,CASSLSGTSRTQYF
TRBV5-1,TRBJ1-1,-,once,TGCGCCAGCAGCCCTTCAATCAACCAGAACACTGAAGCTTTCTTT,CASSPSINQNTEAFF
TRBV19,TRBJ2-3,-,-,TGTGCCAGCGGCAAGGGCACAGATACGCAGTATTTT,CASGKGTDTQYF
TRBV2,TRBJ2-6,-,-,TGTGCCAGCAGTGGGTCGGGCGGGCCCAACGTCCTGACTTTC,CASSGSGGPNVLTF
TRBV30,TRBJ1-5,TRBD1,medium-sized,TGTGCCTGGAGTGTAGGGACAGCTAGCAATCAGCCCCAGCATTTT,CAWSVGTASNQPQHF
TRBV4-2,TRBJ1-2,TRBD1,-,TGTGCCAGCAGCCAGGGGACAGGGCAGAACTATGGCTACACCTTC,CASSQGTGQNYGYTF
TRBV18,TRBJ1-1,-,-,TGTGCCAGCTCACCACCGGGGAACACTGAAGCTTTCTTT,CASSPPGNTEAFF
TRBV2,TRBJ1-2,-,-,TGTGCCAGCAGTGTTAACAGTCCTTATGGCTACACCTTC,CASSVNSPYGYTF
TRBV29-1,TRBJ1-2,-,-,TGCAGCGCATCTACGGACTTTCGATATGGCTACACCTTC,CSASTDFRYGYTF
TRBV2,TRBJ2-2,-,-,TGTGCCAGCATCCCCCGCAGGGGAGACACCGGGGAGCTGTTTTTT,CASIPRRGDTGELFF
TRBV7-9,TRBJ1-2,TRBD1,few,TGTGCCAGCAGCTTCGAGGGACAGGCTTCTGGCTACACCTTC,CASSFEGQASGYTF